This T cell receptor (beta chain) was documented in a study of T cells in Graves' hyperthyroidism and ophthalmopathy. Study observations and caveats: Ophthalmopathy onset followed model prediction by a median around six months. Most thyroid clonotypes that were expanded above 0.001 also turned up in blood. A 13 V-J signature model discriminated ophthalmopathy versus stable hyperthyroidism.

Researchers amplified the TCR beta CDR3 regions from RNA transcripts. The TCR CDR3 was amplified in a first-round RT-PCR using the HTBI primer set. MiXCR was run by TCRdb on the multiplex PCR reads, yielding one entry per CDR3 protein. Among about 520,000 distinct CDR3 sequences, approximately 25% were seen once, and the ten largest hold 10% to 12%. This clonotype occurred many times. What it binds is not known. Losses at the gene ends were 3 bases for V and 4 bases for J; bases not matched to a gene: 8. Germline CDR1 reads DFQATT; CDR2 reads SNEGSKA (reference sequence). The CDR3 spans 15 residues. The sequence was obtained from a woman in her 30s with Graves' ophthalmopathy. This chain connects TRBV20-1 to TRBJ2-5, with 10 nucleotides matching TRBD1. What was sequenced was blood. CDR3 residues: CSARSDRGLGETQYF. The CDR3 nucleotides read TGCAGTGCTAGGAGCGACAGGGGGCTTGGAGAGACCCAGTACTTC.